This T cell receptor (beta chain) was retrieved from a study of blood T cells in healthy people across ages. The V gene's germline CDR1 is SGHDN and CDR2 FVKESK. V gave up 1 base and J gave up 2 bases; unmatched junction bases: 9. The CDR3 runs to 18 residues. Sample-barcoded 5' priming and a J-beta primer mix drove a second PCR of about 6 to 12 cycles. MiXCR, applied by TCRdb to the 5' RACE reads, yields one record per CDR3 protein. The sample records 600,000 to 850,000 distinct CDR3 sequences, more than 20% being singletons. Separately, the same data were catalogued under a study of T cells of mothers and their children.

The sequence came from a boy aged 10-17 years in good health. The sample taken for sequencing was blood. The chain links TRBV14 to TRBJ2-5; 11 positions match TRBD2. The CDR3, as DNA: TGTGCCAGCAGCCAAGGACTCACTAGCGGGGGCCGACAAGAGACCCAGTACTTC. This sequence encodes CASSQGLTSGGRQETQYF. The full variable domain, its missing parts supplied by reference TRBV14 and TRBJ2-5, is EAGVTQFPSHSVIEKGQTVTLRCDPISGHDNLYWYRRVMGKEIKFLLHFVKESKQDESGMPNNRFLAERTGGTYSTLKVQPAELEDSGVYFCASSQGLTSGGRQETQYFGPGTRLLVL.